Presented here are 9 T cell receptor beta chains from one specimen sequenced in a study of cytomegalovirus exposure and HLA in healthy donors. Use of 60 Vbeta and 13 Jbeta primers characterized the PCR. The data were produced by immunoSEQ multiplex PCR, yet TCRdb's version contains in-frame clones alone and is incomplete. This table has approximately 220,000 clones, roughly 80% appearing once. Sequenced: PBMCs. Receptor source: a young man in good health and CMV-seronegative.

The chain has TRBV5-1 and TRBJ2-7, with 7 bases matching TRBD1. V lost 2 bases, J lost 2 bases, and 19 bases stayed unmatched. The V gene's germline CDR1 is SGHRS and CDR2 YFSETQ. The CDR3 is 19 residues long. CDR3 nucleotides: TGCGCCAGCAGCTTTTCCGGGACAGACCGATCGATATTACCCTACGAGCAGTACTTC. This codes for CASSFSGTDRSILPYEQYF.

This chain joins TRBV7-9 and TRBJ1-6; D is possibly TRBD1 (6 bases). The V gene lost 0 bases and the J gene lost 7 bases, with 16 bases spanning the gap. This CDR3 has 17 residues. The V gene's germline CDR1 is SEHNR and CDR2 FQNEAQ (reference sequence). The CDR3 DNA is TGTGCCAGCAGCTTAGCGCGAGGGGGGGGCGTGAATTCACCCCTCCACTTT. Protein sequence: CASSLARGGGVNSPLHF.

V usage is TRBV7-8 and J usage is TRBJ2-2; perhaps TRBD1 as D (5 bases). This CDR3 has 15 residues. CDR1 and CDR2 from the germline V gene are SGHVS and FQNEAQ. The ends were cut back, 6 bases at V and 2 bases at J, with 13 bases in the middle. CDR3 region: CASSLIDRNTGELFF. The CDR3 DNA reads TGTGCCAGCAGTCTTATTGACAGAAACACCGGGGAGCTGTTTTTT.

The sample holds a few counts of this clone. This sequence joins TRBV6-1 and TRBJ1-1; TRBD1 is a possible D gene (5 bases). Trimming removed 5 bases at V and 9 bases at J, with 13 bases between. The CDR3 has 12 residues. Germline V gene data show CDR1 as MNHNS and CDR2 as SASEGT. The CDR3 nucleotides read TGTGCCAGCAGTCCGACCGGGGGAAAAGCTTTCTTT. Protein sequence: CASSPTGGKAFF.

Note on this clone: The junction shows a germline mismatch at one end, possibly a read error. This chain joins TRBV7-2 and TRBJ2-3, with D perhaps matching TRBD2 (6 bases). This CDR3 is 14 amino acids long. CDR1 is SGHTA, CDR2 FQGNSA, per germline. The CDR3 is CASSLAAAGGMQYF. In DNA form, the CDR3 reads TGTGCCAGCAGTTTAGCGGCAGCCGGAGGGATGCAGTATTTT.

V usage is TRBV7-3 and J usage is TRBJ2-3; TRBD2 aligns across 10 bases. Looked up from germline, CDR1 is SGHTA and CDR2 is FQGTGA. After removal of 5 bases from V and 6 bases from J, the junction contained 2 bases not matched to a gene. The CDR3 spans 13 residues. The CDR3 region is CASSLAGADTQYF. CDR3 DNA: TGTGCCAGCAGCCTAGCGGGGGCCGATACGCAGTATTTT.

The rearrangement joins TRBV6-5 to TRBJ2-5; D is undetermined. This CDR3 contains 13 residues. Trimming removed 2 bases at V and 4 bases at J, with 8 bases between. Germline V gene lookup returns CDR1 MNHEY and CDR2 SVGAGI. The CDR3 nucleotides read TGTGCCAGCAGTTACCGCCCCGGAGAGACCCAGTACTTC. Translation gives CASSYRPGETQYF.

The chain carries TRBV28 and TRBJ1-2; 9 bases align to TRBD1. This CDR3 has 14 residues. V was clipped by 5 bases and J by 14 bases; unmatched bases: 15. From germline, CDR1 is MDHEN and CDR2 SYDVKM. The CDR3 is CASSTPRDRELGTF. CDR3 DNA: TGTGCCAGCAGTACTCCCCGGGACAGGGAATTGGGGACCTTC.

This rearrangement joins TRBV7-9 to TRBJ2-1, with TRBD2 matching over 7 bases. V trimming: 5 bases; J trimming: 0 bases; junction bases outside the gene matches: 7. The germline V gene encodes CDR1 SEHNR and CDR2 FQNEAQ (reference sequence). The CDR3 is 16 amino acids. The CDR3 spells CASSHPRDYSYNEQFF. CDR3 in DNA: TGTGCCAGCAGCCATCCCCGGGACTACTCCTACAATGAGCAGTTCTTC.